These T cell receptor beta chains were read from a single sample in a study of CD8 T cells in ankylosing spondylitis. MiXCR, run by TCRdb on the 5' RACE reads, gives a single entry per CDR3 protein. Of fewer than 750,000 distinct CDR3 sequences listed, around 20% are singletons. Input material: blood, either unsorted or a sorted T cell fraction (not recorded which). All receptors come from a male donor with ankylosing spondylitis. Both conserved end residues are part of each CDR3. The order of the fields is J gene, V gene, clone size, D gene, CDR3 protein, CDR3 DNA. A D gene is named only where the DNA matches it firmly. For some rows the clone size is stated as once, few or many, or as a class when expanded; others skip it.

TRBJ2-2,TRBV4-1,.,.,CASSQVTSTNTGELFF,TGCGCCAGCAGCCAAGTCACGAGCACCAACACCGGGGAGCTGTTTTTT
TRBJ2-7,TRBV12-3/TRBV12-4,.,TRBD1,CASSFAGQGVYEQYF,TGTGCCAGCAGCTTTGCGGGACAGGGGGTGTACGAGCAGTACTTC
TRBJ1-1,TRBV20-1,few,TRBD1,CSARYFGTGDTEAFF,TGCAGTGCTAGATATTTTGGGACAGGGGACACTGAAGCTTTCTTT
TRBJ1-5,TRBV9,many,.,CASSVGSGWNQPQHF,TGTGCCAGCAGCGTAGGTTCCGGGTGGAATCAGCCCCAGCATTTT
TRBJ2-4,TRBV12-3/TRBV12-4,.,.,CASSLVGSGKNIQYF,TGTGCCAGCAGTTTAGTTGGTAGCGGAAAAAACATTCAGTACTTC
TRBJ2-5,TRBV5-1,few,TRBD1,CASRDLINRGQETQYF,TGCGCCAGCCGCGACCTAATAAACAGGGGCCAAGAGACCCAGTACTTC
TRBJ2-1,TRBV7-8,.,.,CASSLATTPDSTIYNEQFF,TGTGCCAGCAGCTTAGCCACAACCCCGGACTCCACGATCTACAATGAGCAGTTCTTC
TRBJ2-1,TRBV20-1,.,.,CSAHRDKSYNEQFF,TGCAGTGCCCACCGGGACAAATCCTACAATGAGCAGTTCTTC
TRBJ2-2,TRBV18,.,.,CASSPPIFSTGELFF,TGTGCCAGCTCACCGCCTATATTTAGCACCGGGGAGCTGTTTTTT
TRBJ2-4,TRBV29-1,few,TRBD2,CSVLPGTSGSGIQYF,TGCAGCGTTTTACCCGGGACTAGCGGGAGTGGCATTCAGTACTTC
TRBJ1-4,TRBV18,.,.,CASSPPLGSGNEKLFF,TGTGCCAGCTCACCACCCTTGGGTTCGGGTAATGAAAAACTGTTTTTT
TRBJ1-1,TRBV5-1,.,.,CASSLGLRVNTEAFF,TGCGCCAGCAGCTTGGGCCTCAGGGTGAACACTGAAGCTTTCTTT
TRBJ2-2,TRBV5-1,.,TRBD2,CASSLAVAGVGTGELFF,TGCGCCAGCAGCTTGGCGGTAGCGGGGGTCGGCACCGGGGAGCTGTTTTTT
TRBJ1-5,TRBV4-1,few,.,CASSQSPTQVGNQPQHF,TGCGCCAGCAGCCAATCCCCCACTCAGGTCGGTAATCAGCCCCAGCATTTT
TRBJ2-3,TRBV6-1,.,TRBD2,CASRASGGALFITQYF,TGTGCCAGCAGGGCTAGCGGGGGGGCCCTCTTTATTACGCAGTATTTT
TRBJ2-1,TRBV24-1,once,TRBD2,CATSAGTSSYNEQFF,TGTGCCACCAGTGCCGGGACTAGCTCCTACAATGAGCAGTTCTTC
TRBJ2-7,TRBV29-1,few,.,CSVWGSSPYEQYF,TGCAGCGTTTGGGGCAGTTCCCCCTACGAGCAGTACTTC
TRBJ2-1,TRBV7-9,.,.,CASSFLAASSYNEQFF,TGTGCCAGCAGCTTCTTAGCGGCTAGCTCCTACAATGAGCAGTTCTTC
TRBJ2-7,TRBV15,.,.,CATSRDAGVREQYF,TGTGCCACCAGCAGAGATGCCGGGGTAAGGGAGCAGTACTTC
TRBJ1-2,TRBV2,many,TRBD1,CASRTMTGNYGYTF,TGTGCCAGCAGGACGATGACAGGGAACTATGGCTACACCTTC
TRBJ1-6,TRBV15,.,TRBD1,CASSRGDRSVGSPLHF,TGTGCCAGCAGCAGGGGGGACAGGTCGGTGGGTTCACCCCTCCACTTT
TRBJ1-4,TRBV7-9,few,TRBD1,CASSLQGTREKLFF,TGTGCCAGCAGCCTACAGGGGACAAGAGAAAAACTGTTTTTT
TRBJ1-2,TRBV7-9,few,TRBD1,CASSLLATGGPGNGYTF,TGTGCCAGCAGCTTACTCGCAACAGGGGGCCCTGGCAATGGCTACACCTTC
TRBJ1-1,TRBV4-1,.,.,CASSQDRREAFF,TGCGCCAGCAGCCAAGATCGTCGCGAAGCTTTCTTT
TRBJ2-2,TRBV12-3/TRBV12-4,.,.,CASQDRRVTGELFF,TGTGCCAGCCAAGATAGGAGGGTGACTGGGGAGCTGTTTTTT
TRBJ2-1,TRBV12-5,.,.,CASGSRRGASHNEQFF,TGTGCTAGTGGTTCTCGGAGGGGGGCCTCCCACAATGAGCAGTTCTTC
TRBJ2-5,TRBV7-8,few,.,CASSFGRLQRQETQYF,TGTGCCAGCAGCTTTGGGAGGTTACAGCGACAAGAGACCCAGTACTTC
TRBJ2-1,TRBV5-1,few,TRBD1,CASSFRDRVKNEQFF,TGCGCCAGCAGCTTCCGGGACAGGGTAAAGAATGAGCAGTTCTTC
TRBJ1-3,TRBV12-3/TRBV12-4,many,.,CASGRSGSGNTIYF,TGTGCCAGCGGGCGTAGTGGCTCTGGAAACACCATATATTTT
TRBJ2-3,TRBV7-9,many,.,CASSLWSPDTQYF,TGTGCCAGCAGCTTATGGTCACCAGATACGCAGTATTTT
TRBJ1-2,TRBV30,.,.,CAWTGIFNYGYTF,TGTGCCTGGACAGGAATCTTTAACTATGGCTACACCTTC
TRBJ2-7,TRBV11-2,many,.,CASRGGRGEQYF,TGTGCCAGCAGGGGCGGGCGAGGTGAGCAGTACTTC
TRBJ1-5,TRBV12-3/TRBV12-4,few,.,CATRFREGQPQHF,TGTGCCACCAGATTTAGGGAAGGTCAGCCCCAGCATTTT
TRBJ1-4,TRBV3-1,.,.,CASSQNTVAREKLFF,TGTGCCAGCAGCCAAAATACGGTCGCTCGGGAAAAACTGTTTTTT
TRBJ2-3,TRBV5-5,.,TRBD2,CASSRGLAGPRTDTQYF,TGTGCCAGCAGCCGCGGACTAGCGGGGCCCCGCACAGATACGCAGTATTTT
TRBJ2-3,TRBV20-1,few,TRBD1,CSAREEDRGQGFADTQYF,TGCAGTGCTAGAGAGGAGGATCGCGGACAGGGGTTCGCAGATACGCAGTATTTT
TRBJ2-7,TRBV2,few,TRBD2,CASSERGQGLSYEQYF,TGTGCCAGCAGTGAAAGAGGGCAGGGACTATCCTACGAGCAGTACTTC
TRBJ2-1,TRBV11-2,few,.,CASSLDLGSYNEQFF,TGTGCCAGCAGCTTAGATCTGGGATCGTACAATGAGCAGTTCTTC
TRBJ2-3,TRBV27,.,TRBD2,CASSSGLAGRTDTQYF,TGTGCCAGCAGTTCTGGACTAGCGGGGCGCACAGATACGCAGTATTTT
TRBJ1-2,TRBV28,few,.,CASSFIGDGYTF,TGTGCCAGCAGTTTCATTGGGGACGGCTACACCTTC